The 11 T cell receptor beta chains below come from one sample, sequenced in a study of T cell responses to AZD1222 COVID-19 vaccine. TCRdb's copy holds only in-frame clones and misses some; the assay was immunoSEQ multiplex PCR. The sample holds roughly 96,000 clones; approximately 88% are singletons and the top ten take roughly 2.7%. Sample: peripheral blood, taken on day 0 of AZD1222 vaccination. The source of these receptors is an adult in good health.

The chain combines TRBV5-1 with TRBJ2-2; D possibly corresponds to TRBD2 (5 bases). The V end lost 0 bases, the J end lost 4 bases, and 10 bases lay between the germline ends. Germline V CDR1 and CDR2: SGHRS, YFSETQ. This CDR3 region has 15 residues. This CDR3 reads CASSLVGLGTGELFF. CDR3 nucleotides: TGCGCCAGCAGCTTGGTAGGACTGGGCACCGGGGAGCTGTTTTTT.

This rearrangement joins TRBV5-1 to TRBJ1-1; 12 bases are a match to TRBD1. The CDR3 sequence is 17 residues long. J gave up 1 base and V 4 bases, and 8 bases lay outside the gene matches. The germline V gene encodes CDR1 SGHRS and CDR2 YFSETQ. CDR3 region: CASSPEGTGGTNTEAFF. In DNA form, the CDR3 reads TGCGCCAGCAGCCCGGAAGGGACAGGGGGCACGAACACTGAAGCTTTCTTT.

The CDR3 spells CASSQGLAGGFTDTQYF. DNA for the CDR3: TGCGCCAGCAGCCAGGGACTAGCGGGAGGGTTCACAGATACGCAGTATTTT. The chain employs TRBV5-1 and TRBJ2-3; 16 bases align to TRBD2. The CDR3 has 17 residues. V lost 4 bases to trimming and J lost 2 bases; unmatched junction nucleotides: 4. CDR1 and CDR2 (germline): SGHRS, YFSETQ.

V usage is TRBV7-8 and J usage is TRBJ2-1; D is ambiguous. In germline, CDR1 is SGHVS, CDR2 FQNEAQ. This CDR3 has 15 amino acids. Trimming left V 5 bases short and J 0 bases short, with 11 bases between. The CDR3, as DNA: TGTGCCAGCAGCCCCCAGATATTCTCCTACAATGAGCAGTTCTTC. It translates to CASSPQIFSYNEQFF.

The chain is built from TRBV6-2 or TRBV6-3 and TRBJ2-7; a possible D gene is TRBD1 (6 bases). The CDR3 runs 16 residues. Germline V gives CDR1 MNHEY, CDR2 SVGEGT. Trimming left V 4 bases short and J 2 bases short, with 18 bases between. DNA for the CDR3: TGTGCCAGCAGTTGGTCCCGGGCAGGGGAGACCTACGAGCAGTACTTC. Its translation is CASSWSRAGETYEQYF.

V is TRBV3-1 (or the pseudogene TRBV3-2) and J is TRBJ2-3; 7 nucleotides match TRBD2. Germline V CDR1 and CDR2: LGHDT, YNNKEL (reference sequence). The CDR3 is 14 amino acids. The junction had 4 bases not matched to a gene; V was cut back by 5 bases and J by 2 bases. The CDR3 here is CASSSRLATDTQYF. In DNA form, the CDR3 reads TGTGCCAGCAGCTCCCGACTAGCCACAGATACGCAGTATTTT.

The J gene is TRBJ1-1, the V gene TRBV18, with 7 bases fitting TRBD1. The V gene's germline CDR1 is KGHSH and CDR2 LQKENI. Germline trimming cut 2 bases from V and 4 bases from J; bases unmatched to any gene: 13. The CDR3 is 17 amino acids. This chain's CDR3 is CASSPESRGRGGTEAFF. The DNA for the CDR3 is TGTGCCAGCTCACCAGAATCTAGGGGGCGCGGGGGCACTGAAGCTTTCTTT.

This clone showed up just a few times. The rearrangement joins TRBV14 to TRBJ2-7; TRBD1 agrees at 9 bases. Germline values: CDR1 SGHDN, CDR2 FVKESK. This CDR3 has 15 residues. V shed 4 bases, J shed 4 bases, and the junction held 8 bases outside the gene matches. The CDR3 DNA reads as TGTGCCAGCAGCCTTCCGGGACAGGGAGTATACGAGCAGTACTTC. This encodes CASSLPGQGVYEQYF. Based on the CDR3 plus reference TRBV14 and TRBJ2-7, the full variable domain is EAGVTQFPSHSVIEKGQTVTLRCDPISGHDNLYWYRRVMGKEIKFLLHFVKESKQDESGMPNNRFLAERTGGTYSTLKVQPAELEDSGVYFCASSLPGQGVYEQYFGPGTRLTVT.

CDR3 nucleotide sequence: TGTGCCAGCATAAGTGCTTTTTCCTTCGAAGCTTTCTTT. Translation gives CASISAFSFEAFF. The chain recombines TRBV6-5 with TRBJ1-1; unclear D gene. This CDR3 region has 13 residues. Germline V gene lookup returns CDR1 MNHEY and CDR2 SVGAGI. The ends were cut back, 7 bases at V and 8 bases at J, with 17 bases in the middle.

This chain connects TRBV7-3 to TRBJ2-1, with 10 positions matching TRBD2. CDR1 is SGHTA, CDR2 FQGTGA, per germline. The CDR3 is made up of 15 amino acids. After removal of 4 bases from V and 3 bases from J, the junction contained 3 bases not matched to a gene. The chain's CDR3 is CASSSAGGYYNEQFF. CDR3 coding DNA: TGTGCCAGCAGCTCAGCGGGAGGGTACTACAATGAGCAGTTCTTC.

The chain carries TRBV7-3 and TRBJ2-1, with D perhaps TRBD2 (5 bases). Germline CDR1 reads SGHTA; CDR2 reads FQGTGA. Trimming cost V 8 bases and J 3 bases, with 17 bases left between them. The CDR3 runs to 15 residues. The CDR3 region has the DNA TGTGCCAGCGCCTTTAGGGAGAATCACTACAATGAGCAGTTCTTC. Its protein product is CASAFRENHYNEQFF.